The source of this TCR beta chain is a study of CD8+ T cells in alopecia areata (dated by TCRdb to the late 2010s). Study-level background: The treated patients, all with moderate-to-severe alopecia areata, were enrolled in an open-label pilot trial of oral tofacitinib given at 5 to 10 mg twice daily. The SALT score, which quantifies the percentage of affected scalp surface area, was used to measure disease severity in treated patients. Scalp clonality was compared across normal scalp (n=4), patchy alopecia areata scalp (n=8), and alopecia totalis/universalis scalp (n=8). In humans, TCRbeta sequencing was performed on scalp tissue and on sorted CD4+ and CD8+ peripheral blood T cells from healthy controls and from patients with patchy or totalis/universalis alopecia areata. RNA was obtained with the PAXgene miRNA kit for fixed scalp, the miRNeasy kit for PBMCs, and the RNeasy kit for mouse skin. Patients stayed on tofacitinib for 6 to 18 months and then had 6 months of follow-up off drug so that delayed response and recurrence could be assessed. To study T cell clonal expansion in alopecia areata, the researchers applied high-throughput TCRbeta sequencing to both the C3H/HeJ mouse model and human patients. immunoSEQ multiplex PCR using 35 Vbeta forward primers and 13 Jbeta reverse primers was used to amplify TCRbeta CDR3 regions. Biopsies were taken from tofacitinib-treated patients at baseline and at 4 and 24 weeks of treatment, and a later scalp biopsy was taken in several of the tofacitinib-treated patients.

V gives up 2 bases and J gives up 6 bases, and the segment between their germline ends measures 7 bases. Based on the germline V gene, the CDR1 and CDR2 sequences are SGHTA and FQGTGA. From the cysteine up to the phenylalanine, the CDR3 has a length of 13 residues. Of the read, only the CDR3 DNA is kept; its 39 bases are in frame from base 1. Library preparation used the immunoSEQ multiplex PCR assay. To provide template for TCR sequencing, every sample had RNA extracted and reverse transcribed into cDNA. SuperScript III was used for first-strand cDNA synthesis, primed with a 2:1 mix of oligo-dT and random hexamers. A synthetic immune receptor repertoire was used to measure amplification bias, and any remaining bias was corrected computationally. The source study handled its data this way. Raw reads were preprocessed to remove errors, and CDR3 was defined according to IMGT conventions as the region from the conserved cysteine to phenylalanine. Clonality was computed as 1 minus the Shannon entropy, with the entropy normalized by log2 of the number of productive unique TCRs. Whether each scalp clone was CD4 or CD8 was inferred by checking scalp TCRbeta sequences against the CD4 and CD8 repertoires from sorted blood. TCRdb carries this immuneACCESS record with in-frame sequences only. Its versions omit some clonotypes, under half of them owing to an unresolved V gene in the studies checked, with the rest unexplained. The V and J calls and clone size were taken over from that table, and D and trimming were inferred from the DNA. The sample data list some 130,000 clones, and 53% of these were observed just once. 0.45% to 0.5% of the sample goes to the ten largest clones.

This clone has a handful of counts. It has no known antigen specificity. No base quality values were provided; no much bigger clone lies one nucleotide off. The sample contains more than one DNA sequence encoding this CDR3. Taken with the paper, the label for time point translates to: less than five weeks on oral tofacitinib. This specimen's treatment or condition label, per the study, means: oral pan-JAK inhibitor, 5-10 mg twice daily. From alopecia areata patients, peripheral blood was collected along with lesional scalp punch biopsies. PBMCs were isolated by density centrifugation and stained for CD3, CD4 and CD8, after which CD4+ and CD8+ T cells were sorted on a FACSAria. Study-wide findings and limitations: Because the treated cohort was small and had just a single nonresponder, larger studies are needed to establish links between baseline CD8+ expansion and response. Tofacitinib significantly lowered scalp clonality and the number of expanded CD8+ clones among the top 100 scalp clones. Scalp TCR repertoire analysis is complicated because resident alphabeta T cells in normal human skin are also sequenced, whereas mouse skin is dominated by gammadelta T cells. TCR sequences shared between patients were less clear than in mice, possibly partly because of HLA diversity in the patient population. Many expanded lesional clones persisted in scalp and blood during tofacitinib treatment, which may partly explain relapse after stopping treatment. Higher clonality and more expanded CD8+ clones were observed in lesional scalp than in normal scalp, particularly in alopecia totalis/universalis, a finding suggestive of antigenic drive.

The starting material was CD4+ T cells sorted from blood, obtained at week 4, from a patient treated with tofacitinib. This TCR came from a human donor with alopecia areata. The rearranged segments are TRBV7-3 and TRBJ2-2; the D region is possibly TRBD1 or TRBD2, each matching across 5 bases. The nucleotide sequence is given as TGTGCCAGCAGCTTAGGGGGATCCGGGGAGCTGTTTTTT. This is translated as CASSLGGSGELFF.